The T cell receptor beta chain described here comes from a study of cytomegalovirus exposure and HLA in healthy donors. About the research overall: An early release of data contained approximately 85 million unique TCRs, which came from HLA-typed donors.

Primers: 60 Vbeta forward and 13 Jbeta reverse. Sequencing used immunoSEQ multiplex PCR; TCRdb keeps in-frame clones, though not all of them. The table records 150,000 to 200,000 clones, roughly 80% of them present only once. Concerning this clone: No antigen is known for it.

Germline V gene data show CDR1 as KGHSH and CDR2 as LQKENI. Trimming left V 0 bases short and J 6 bases short, with 12 bases between. The CDR3 has 15 residues. Points from the study as a whole: One cluster of highly shared sequence variants probably arose as a sequencing artifact. Later examination showed HLA-associated TCR beta chains had greater clonal expansion than equally common others.

Material for sequencing was PBMCs. V usage is TRBV18 and J usage is TRBJ1-5; D may be TRBD1 (5 bases). This clonotype was obtained from a woman between 40 and 55 years old in good health and CMV-seropositive. CDR3 DNA: TGTGCCAGCTCACCACCAGGTTGGGGGGGTCAGCCCCAGCATTTT. It specifies CASSPPGWGGQPQHF. Supplemented by reference TRBV18 and TRBJ1-5, the full variable domain reads NAGVMQNPRHLVRRRGQEARLRCSPMKGHSHVYWYRQLPEEGLKFMVYLQKENIIDESGMPKERFSAEFPKEGPSILRIQQVVRGDSAAYFCASSPPGWGGQPQHFGDGTRLSIL.